Each of the 5 T cell receptor beta chains below was sequenced from the same sample in a study of a mutant IDH1 vaccine in newly diagnosed glioma. Using immunoSEQ multiplex PCR, the repertoire was profiled, and TCRdb retains in-frame clones only, with some absent. The sample holds about 38,000 clones, roughly 74% seen once. The antigens for these receptors are not known. Time point specified: week 5, during vaccination. One vaccine dose held 300 ug of mutant IDH1 20-mer peptide and came with topical imiquimod. The sequencing used PBMCs, collected from a glioma patient whose treatment included an IDH1 peptide vaccine. These receptors all stem from a man aged 40-49 years with glioma.

This clone has only one observation. The chain uses TRBV6-5 and TRBJ1-2, with 9 bases aligning to TRBD1. Per germline, CDR1 MNHEY and CDR2 SVGAGI. The CDR3 contains 13 residues. The J segment lost 6 bases and the V segment lost 5 bases, leaving 4 bases of the junction unmatched. Written as DNA, the CDR3 is TGTGCCAGCAGTCGGGACAGGGCGGATGGCTACACCTTC. This codes for CASSRDRADGYTF.

The V gene is TRBV27, the J gene TRBJ2-3, with TRBD1 as a possible D gene (6 bases). V lost 1 base to trimming and J lost 0 bases, with 8 bases between them. The CDR3 has 15 residues. Germline V gene data show CDR1 as MNHEY and CDR2 as SMNVEV (reference sequence). The CDR3 here is CASSLLGASTDTQYF. Written as DNA, the CDR3 is TGTGCCAGCAGTTTATTGGGGGCGAGCACAGATACGCAGTATTTT.

V is TRBV1 and J is TRBJ2-3; the table's D gene call, TRBD2, was not cross checked with the DNA. TRBV1 is an annotated pseudogene. This CDR3 has 19 residues. CDR3 region: CTSSQESERGVPSTYTQYF. As DNA, the CDR3 is TGCACCAGCAGCCAAGAGTCGGAGCGGGGGGTCCCTAGCACATATACGCAGTATTTT.

The chain employs TRBV6-6 and TRBJ1-2, with 7 nucleotides matching TRBD1. The length of the CDR3 is 15 residues. Germline assignment: CDR1 MNHNY and CDR2 SVGAGI (reference sequence). V dropped 2 bases and J dropped 7; count of bases not matched to a gene: 10. DNA for the CDR3: TGTGCCAGCAGTTACACCCGACAGGGTAGTGGTGGCTACACCTTC. Its translation: CASSYTRQGSGGYTF.

The chain has TRBV12-5 and TRBJ2-1, with 7 bases fitting TRBD1. The CDR3 spans 15 residues. Per the germline V gene, CDR1 is LGHNT and CDR2 is FRNRAP. V lost 5 bases and J lost 5; bases outside the gene matches: 9. CDR3 in DNA: TGTGCTAGTGGTATCGGGACAGAAATAAACAATGAGCAGTTCTTC. The encoded protein is CASGIGTEINNEQFF. Full variable domain (rest looked up from reference TRBV12-5 and TRBJ2-1): DARVTQTPRHKVTEMGQEVTMRCQPILGHNTVFWYRQTMMQGLELLAYFRNRAPLDDSGMPKDRFSAEMPDATLATLKIQPSEPRDSAVYFCASGIGTEINNEQFFGPGTRLTVL.